This paragraph covers one T cell receptor (beta chain) sequence. Its specificity is not known. This sequence may be a read error, since a much larger clone differs from it by one base. PCR was performed a second time for roughly 7 to 11 cycles using a sample-barcoded 5' primer and a J-beta primer mix. TCRdb ran MiXCR on the 5' RACE reads and lists one entry per CDR3 protein. The table lists over 1,200,000 distinct CDR3 sequences, roughly 59% of them singletons, with 6.5% to 8% in the top ten. The data were obtained in a study of blood T cells in healthy people across ages. Background on the study: Template switching captured about one barcoded beta molecule per two T cells.

Study-wide findings and caveats: Any conclusive comparison of naive versus antigen-experienced cells was prevented by using unsorted PBMCs. Naive T cell percentage and TCR beta diversity correlated strongly.

CDR1 and CDR2 (germline): SQVTM, ANQGSEA. The CDR3 spans 13 residues. The V end lost 4 bases, the J end lost 2 bases, and 6 bases lay between the germline ends. The genes are TRBV29-1 and TRBJ2-6; D call uncertain. The sample was blood. The clonotype originates from a man between 18 and 29 years old in good health. This chain's CDR3 is CSVGGAGANVLTF. CDR3 coding DNA: TGCAGCGTTGGTGGGGCTGGGGCCAACGTCCTGACTTTC.